A selection of T cell receptor beta chains follows, all from one sample in a study of cytomegalovirus exposure and HLA in healthy donors. Method: immunoSEQ multiplex PCR; TCRdb's copy keeps in-frame clones and lacks some. Of 130,000 or so clones listed, over 75% are singletons. Material for sequencing was PBMCs. The source of these receptors is a man aged 18 to 29 in good health and CMV-seropositive. CDR3s include the opening cysteine and the closing phenylalanine or tryptophan. Each record gives: J gene, D gene, clone size, V gene, CDR3 protein, CDR3 DNA. A D gene is named only where the DNA matches it firmly. Rows give clone size only sometimes, using once, few, many, or a class for an expanded clone.

j_gene: TRBJ1-1
d_gene: -
abundance: -
v_gene: TRBV6-5
CDR3aa: CASSWTEVGEAFF
CDR3nt: TGTGCCAGCAGTTGGACAGAGGTAGGGGAAGCTTTCTTT

j_gene: TRBJ2-7
d_gene: -
abundance: -
v_gene: TRBV2
CDR3aa: CASRLGAFNEQYF
CDR3nt: TGTGCCAGCAGATTAGGAGCTTTCAACGAGCAGTACTTC

j_gene: TRBJ1-1
d_gene: TRBD1
abundance: -
v_gene: TRBV5-1
CDR3aa: CASSRQGGNTEAFF
CDR3nt: TGCGCCAGCAGCAGACAGGGAGGGAACACTGAAGCTTTCTTT

j_gene: TRBJ2-1
d_gene: TRBD2
abundance: -
v_gene: TRBV6-1
CDR3aa: CASSDPGTRKFF
CDR3nt: TGTGCCAGCAGCGACCCCGGGACTAGGAAGTTCTTC

j_gene: TRBJ1-3
d_gene: -
abundance: few
v_gene: TRBV5-4
CDR3aa: CASSPDSPLSGNTIYF
CDR3nt: TGTGCCAGCAGTCCGGACAGTCCTCTCTCTGGAAACACCATATATTTT

j_gene: TRBJ1-1
d_gene: -
abundance: -
v_gene: TRBV5-1
CDR3aa: CASSLVASRTEAFF
CDR3nt: TGCGCCAGCAGCTTGGTGGCATCGAGGACTGAAGCTTTCTTT

j_gene: TRBJ1-6
d_gene: TRBD1
abundance: -
v_gene: TRBV27
CDR3aa: CASSYMTGLGYRSPLHF
CDR3nt: TGTGCCAGCAGTTATATGACAGGGCTGGGGTATCGTTCACCCCTCCACTTT

j_gene: TRBJ1-1
d_gene: -
abundance: -
v_gene: TRBV7-2
CDR3aa: CASSSWGGTEAFF
CDR3nt: TGTGCCAGCAGCTCGTGGGGGGGCACTGAAGCTTTCTTT

j_gene: TRBJ1-3
d_gene: -
abundance: -
v_gene: TRBV19
CDR3aa: CASSIFDSSGNTIYF
CDR3nt: TGTGCCAGTAGTATATTTGACAGCTCTGGAAACACCATATATTTT

j_gene: TRBJ2-7
d_gene: TRBD2
abundance: once
v_gene: TRBV5-1
CDR3aa: CASSSSGGRTYEQYF
CDR3nt: TGCGCCAGCAGCTCTAGCGGGGGCCGAACCTACGAGCAGTACTTC

j_gene: TRBJ2-6
d_gene: -
abundance: -
v_gene: TRBV6-5
CDR3aa: CASRSPGSGANGLTF
CDR3nt: TGTGCCAGCAGATCCCCAGGGTCTGGGGCCAACGGCCTGACTTTC

j_gene: TRBJ1-2
d_gene: -
abundance: -
v_gene: TRBV5-8
CDR3aa: CASSLAGVHPGANYGYTF
CDR3nt: TGTGCCAGCAGCTTGGCAGGGGTACACCCTGGGGCTAACTATGGCTACACCTTC

j_gene: TRBJ2-7
d_gene: -
abundance: -
v_gene: TRBV13
CDR3aa: CASSLTGTWVSYEQYF
CDR3nt: TGTGCCAGCAGCCTTACCGGGACATGGGTCTCCTACGAGCAGTACTTC

j_gene: TRBJ2-3
d_gene: TRBD2
abundance: -
v_gene: TRBV4-1
CDR3aa: CASSQETAGGGNTQYF
CDR3nt: TGCGCCAGCAGCCAAGAAACGGCGGGGGGTGGGAATACGCAGTATTTT

j_gene: TRBJ2-5
d_gene: TRBD2
abundance: -
v_gene: TRBV15
CDR3aa: CATSISGGAVETQYF
CDR3nt: TGTGCCACCAGCATTAGCGGGGGGGCCGTCGAGACCCAGTACTTC

j_gene: TRBJ1-1
d_gene: TRBD1
abundance: -
v_gene: TRBV10-3
CDR3aa: CAISEPRGLGAFF
CDR3nt: TGTGCCATCAGTGAACCCAGGGGGCTTGGGGCTTTCTTT

j_gene: TRBJ1-1
d_gene: -
abundance: few
v_gene: TRBV9
CDR3aa: CASSVTPGNTEAFF
CDR3nt: TGTGCCAGCAGCGTAACCCCCGGGAATACAGAAGCTTTCTTT

j_gene: TRBJ2-7
d_gene: -
abundance: -
v_gene: TRBV28
CDR3aa: CASSPGLEQYF
CDR3nt: TGTGCCAGCAGTCCCGGGTTAGAGCAGTACTTC

j_gene: TRBJ2-7
d_gene: -
abundance: -
v_gene: TRBV15
CDR3aa: CATSPLGSYEQYF
CDR3nt: TGTGCCACCAGCCCTCTCGGCTCCTACGAGCAGTACTTC

j_gene: TRBJ1-1
d_gene: TRBD1
abundance: few
v_gene: TRBV18
CDR3aa: CASSRQGADTEAFF
CDR3nt: TGTGCCAGCTCACGACAGGGGGCGGACACTGAAGCTTTCTTT

j_gene: TRBJ1-4
d_gene: TRBD1
abundance: -
v_gene: TRBV18
CDR3aa: CASSRGQGEEKLFF
CDR3nt: TGTGCCAGCTCACGGGGACAGGGGGAAGAAAAACTGTTTTTT

j_gene: TRBJ1-1
d_gene: TRBD1
abundance: -
v_gene: TRBV5-1
CDR3aa: CASSPTGVSNTEAFF
CDR3nt: TGCGCCAGCAGCCCAACAGGGGTTTCGAACACTGAAGCTTTCTTT

j_gene: TRBJ2-5
d_gene: TRBD1
abundance: few
v_gene: TRBV10-1
CDR3aa: CASSESHGQGRKTQYF
CDR3nt: TGCGCCAGCAGTGAGTCTCACGGACAGGGGCGGAAGACCCAGTACTTC

j_gene: TRBJ2-1
d_gene: -
abundance: -
v_gene: TRBV11-2
CDR3aa: CASSSIGGYNEQFF
CDR3nt: TGTGCCAGCAGCTCCATCGGAGGTTACAATGAGCAGTTCTTC

j_gene: TRBJ2-7
d_gene: TRBD1
abundance: -
v_gene: TRBV5-1
CDR3aa: CASSLEDRGDEQYF
CDR3nt: TGCGCCAGCAGCTTGGAGGACAGGGGGGACGAGCAGTACTTC

j_gene: TRBJ1-1
d_gene: -
abundance: -
v_gene: TRBV5-1
CDR3aa: CASSGGASNTEAFF
CDR3nt: TGCGCCAGCAGCGGGGGGGCCTCGAACACTGAAGCTTTCTTT

j_gene: TRBJ2-7
d_gene: -
abundance: -
v_gene: TRBV6-6
CDR3aa: CASSHGDYEQYF
CDR3nt: TGTGCCAGCAGTCACGGGGACTACGAGCAGTACTTC

j_gene: TRBJ1-4
d_gene: -
abundance: -
v_gene: TRBV19
CDR3aa: CASSIRATNEKLFF
CDR3nt: TGTGCCAGTAGTATAAGAGCAACTAATGAAAAACTGTTTTTT

j_gene: TRBJ2-3
d_gene: TRBD1
abundance: -
v_gene: TRBV6-6
CDR3aa: CASNSLRTGDTDTQYF
CDR3nt: TGTGCCAGCAACTCCTTAAGGACAGGGGACACAGATACGCAGTATTTT

j_gene: TRBJ1-2
d_gene: -
abundance: -
v_gene: TRBV19
CDR3aa: CASTDRNYGYTF
CDR3nt: TGTGCCAGTACCGACAGGAACTATGGCTACACCTTC

j_gene: TRBJ2-3
d_gene: -
abundance: -
v_gene: TRBV2
CDR3aa: CASSADRTRGTDTQYF
CDR3nt: TGTGCCAGCAGTGCGGACAGAACTAGAGGGACAGATACGCAGTATTTT

j_gene: TRBJ1-1
d_gene: TRBD1
abundance: -
v_gene: TRBV7-9
CDR3aa: CASSTQDRLNTEAFF
CDR3nt: TGTGCCAGCAGCACGCAGGACAGGCTGAACACTGAAGCTTTCTTT

j_gene: TRBJ1-5
d_gene: TRBD1
abundance: -
v_gene: TRBV6-5
CDR3aa: CASSPDRGRNQPQHF
CDR3nt: TGTGCCAGCAGTCCGGACAGGGGAAGGAATCAGCCCCAGCATTTT

j_gene: TRBJ2-5
d_gene: -
abundance: few
v_gene: TRBV28
CDR3aa: CASNARQETQYF
CDR3nt: TGTGCCAGCAACGCGCGTCAAGAGACCCAGTACTTC

j_gene: TRBJ2-3
d_gene: TRBD2
abundance: -
v_gene: TRBV5-1
CDR3aa: CASSPIGTTSDTQYF
CDR3nt: TGCGCCAGCAGCCCAATCGGGACTACATCAGATACGCAGTATTTT

j_gene: TRBJ2-1
d_gene: TRBD2
abundance: -
v_gene: TRBV7-7
CDR3aa: CASSFARETEQFF
CDR3nt: TGTGCTAGCAGCTTTGCGCGGGAGACTGAGCAGTTCTTC

j_gene: TRBJ1-2
d_gene: TRBD1
abundance: -
v_gene: TRBV2
CDR3aa: CASSGGQGERYTF
CDR3nt: TGTGCCAGCAGTGGAGGACAGGGTGAGCGCTACACCTTC

j_gene: TRBJ1-4
d_gene: -
abundance: -
v_gene: TRBV7-2
CDR3aa: CASSSGLMYEKLFF
CDR3nt: TGTGCCAGCAGCTCCGGACTAATGTATGAAAAACTGTTTTTT

j_gene: TRBJ2-2
d_gene: -
abundance: -
v_gene: TRBV6-5
CDR3aa: CASSRNRLGGELFF
CDR3nt: TGTGCCAGCAGCCGCAACAGGTTAGGCGGGGAGCTGTTTTTT

j_gene: TRBJ2-3
d_gene: TRBD1
abundance: -
v_gene: TRBV5-1
CDR3aa: CASSLGTGTDTQYF
CDR3nt: TGCGCCAGCAGCTTAGGGACAGGTACAGATACGCAGTATTTT

j_gene: TRBJ2-7
d_gene: -
abundance: -
v_gene: TRBV5-1
CDR3aa: CASSLRAGNFDEQYF
CDR3nt: TGCGCCAGCAGCTTGAGGGCCGGGAATTTCGACGAGCAGTACTTC

j_gene: TRBJ2-3
d_gene: -
abundance: -
v_gene: TRBV4-1
CDR3aa: CASSQDGARKYF
CDR3nt: TGCGCCAGCAGCCAAGATGGGGCTAGAAAGTATTTT

j_gene: TRBJ2-5
d_gene: TRBD1
abundance: -
v_gene: TRBV7-7
CDR3aa: CASSLPGQGAGETQYF
CDR3nt: TGTGCTAGCAGCTTACCGGGACAGGGGGCGGGAGAGACCCAGTACTTC

j_gene: TRBJ2-3
d_gene: TRBD2
abundance: -
v_gene: TRBV4-2
CDR3aa: CASSLTSGGAGGTDTQYF
CDR3nt: TGTGCCAGCAGCCTGACTAGCGGGGGGGCCGGGGGCACAGATACGCAGTATTTT

j_gene: TRBJ2-4
d_gene: TRBD1
abundance: -
v_gene: TRBV27
CDR3aa: CASSLDRTLAKNSQYF
CDR3nt: TGTGCCAGCAGCCTGGACAGGACCTTAGCCAAAAACAGTCAGTACTTC

j_gene: TRBJ2-7
d_gene: -
abundance: once
v_gene: TRBV7-9
CDR3aa: CASSLEVRAYEQYF
CDR3nt: TGTGCCAGCAGCTTAGAAGTCAGGGCCTACGAGCAGTACTTC

j_gene: TRBJ1-4
d_gene: -
abundance: -
v_gene: TRBV7-6
CDR3aa: CASQGWGNEKLFF
CDR3nt: TGTGCCAGCCAGGGGTGGGGAAATGAAAAACTGTTTTTT

j_gene: TRBJ1-2
d_gene: -
abundance: few
v_gene: TRBV4-2
CDR3aa: CASSLPGANYGYTF
CDR3nt: TGTGCCAGCAGCTTGCCGGGAGCTAACTATGGCTACACCTTC

j_gene: TRBJ1-2
d_gene: -
abundance: -
v_gene: TRBV7-8
CDR3aa: CASSLVGAFGYTF
CDR3nt: TGTGCCAGCAGCTTAGTGGGGGCCTTCGGCTACACCTTC

j_gene: TRBJ2-7
d_gene: -
abundance: -
v_gene: TRBV27
CDR3aa: CASSLSLSYEQYF
CDR3nt: TGTGCCAGCAGTTTATCCCTCTCCTACGAGCAGTACTTC